This TCR beta chain was observed in a study of T cells in Graves' hyperthyroidism and ophthalmopathy. General study results and limits: Clonotypes that were expanded in thyroid above 0.001 mostly appeared in blood too.

Amplification of TCR beta CDR3 regions used RNA as the template. HTBI primers were the set used in a first-round RT-PCR of the TCR CDR3. In TCRdb, the multiplex PCR reads were re-called with MiXCR into one record per CDR3 protein. The sample contains 550,000 to 600,000 distinct CDR3 sequences, 16% of which appear only once. This CDR3 contains 17 residues. Trimming cost V 4 bases and J 4 bases, with 22 bases left between them. This clonotype was found many times. Its antigen is undetermined. The chain joins TRBV12-3 or TRBV12-4 to TRBJ1-1; no definite D call. The sequenced material came from blood. This clonotype was obtained from a woman aged 18-35 years with Graves' hyperthyroidism. The CDR3 spells CASSSRSGPRPPTEAFF. As DNA, the CDR3 is TGTGCCAGCAGTTCTAGGTCGGGTCCACGGCCTCCCACTGAAGCTTTCTTT.